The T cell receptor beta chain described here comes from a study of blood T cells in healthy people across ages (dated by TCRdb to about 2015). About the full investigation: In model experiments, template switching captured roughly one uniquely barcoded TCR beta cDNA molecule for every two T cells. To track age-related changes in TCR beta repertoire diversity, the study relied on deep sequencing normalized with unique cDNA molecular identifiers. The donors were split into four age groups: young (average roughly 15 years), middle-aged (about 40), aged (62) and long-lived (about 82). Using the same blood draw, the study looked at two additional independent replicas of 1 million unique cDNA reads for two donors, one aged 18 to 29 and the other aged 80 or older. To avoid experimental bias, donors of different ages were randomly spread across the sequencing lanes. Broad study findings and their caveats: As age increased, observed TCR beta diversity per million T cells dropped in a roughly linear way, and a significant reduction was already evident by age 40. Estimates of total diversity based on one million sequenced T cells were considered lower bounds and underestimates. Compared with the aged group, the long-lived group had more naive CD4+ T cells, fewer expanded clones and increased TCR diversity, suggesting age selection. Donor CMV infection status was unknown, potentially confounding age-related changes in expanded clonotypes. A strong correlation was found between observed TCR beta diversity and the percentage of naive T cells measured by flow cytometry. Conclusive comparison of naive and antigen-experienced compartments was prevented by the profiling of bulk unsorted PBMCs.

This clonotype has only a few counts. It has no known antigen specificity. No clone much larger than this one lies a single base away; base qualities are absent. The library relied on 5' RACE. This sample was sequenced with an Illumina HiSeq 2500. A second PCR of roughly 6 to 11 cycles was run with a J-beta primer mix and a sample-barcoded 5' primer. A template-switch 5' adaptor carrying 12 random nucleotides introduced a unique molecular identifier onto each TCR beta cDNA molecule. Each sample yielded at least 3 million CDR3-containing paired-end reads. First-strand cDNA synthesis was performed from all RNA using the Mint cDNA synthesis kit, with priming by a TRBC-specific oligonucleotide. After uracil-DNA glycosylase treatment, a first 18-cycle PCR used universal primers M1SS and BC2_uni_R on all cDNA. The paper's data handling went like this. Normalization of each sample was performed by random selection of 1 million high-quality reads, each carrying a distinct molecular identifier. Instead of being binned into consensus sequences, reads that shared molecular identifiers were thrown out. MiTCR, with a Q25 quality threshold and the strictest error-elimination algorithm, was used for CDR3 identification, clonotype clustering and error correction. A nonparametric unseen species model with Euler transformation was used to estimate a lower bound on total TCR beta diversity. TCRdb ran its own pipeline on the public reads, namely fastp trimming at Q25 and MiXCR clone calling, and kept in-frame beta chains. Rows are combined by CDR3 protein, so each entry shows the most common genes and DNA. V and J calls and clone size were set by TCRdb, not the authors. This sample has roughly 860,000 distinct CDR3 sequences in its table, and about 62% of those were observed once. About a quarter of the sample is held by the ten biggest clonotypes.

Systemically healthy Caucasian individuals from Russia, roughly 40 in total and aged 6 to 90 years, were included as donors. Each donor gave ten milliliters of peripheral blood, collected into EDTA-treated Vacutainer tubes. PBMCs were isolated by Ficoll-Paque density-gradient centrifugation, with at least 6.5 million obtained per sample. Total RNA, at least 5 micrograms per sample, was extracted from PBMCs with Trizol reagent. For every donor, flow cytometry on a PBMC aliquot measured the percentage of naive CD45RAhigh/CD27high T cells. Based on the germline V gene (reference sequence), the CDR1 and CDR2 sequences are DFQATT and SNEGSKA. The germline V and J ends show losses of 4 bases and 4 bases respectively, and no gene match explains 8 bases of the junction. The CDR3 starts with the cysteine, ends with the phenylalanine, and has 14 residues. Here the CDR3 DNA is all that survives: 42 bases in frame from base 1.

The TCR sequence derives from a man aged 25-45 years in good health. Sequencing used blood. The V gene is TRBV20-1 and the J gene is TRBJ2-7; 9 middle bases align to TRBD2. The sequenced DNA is TGCAGTGCTACCTTAGCGGGGGTCGGGTACGAGCAGTACTTC. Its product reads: CSATLAGVGYEQYF.